These 20 T cell receptor beta chains came from one sample sequenced in a study of T cells in Graves' hyperthyroidism and ophthalmopathy. Template material for amplifying TCR beta CDR3 regions consisted of RNA transcripts. The HTBI set primed first-round TCR CDR3 RT-PCR. TCRdb reanalysed the multiplex PCR reads using MiXCR and keeps one entry per CDR3 protein. The sample includes fewer than 750,000 distinct CDR3 sequences, around 45% of them seen just once. The sequenced sample consisted of peripheral blood or thyroid tissue (not recorded which). All receptors derive from a woman younger than 35 with Graves' hyperthyroidism.

The CDR3 DNA reads TGTGCTAGAGACCGGGACGGAAATCAGCCCCAGCATTTT. Translating it yields CARDRDGNQPQHF. The chain joins TRBV19 to TRBJ1-5; TRBD1 is a possible D gene (5 bases). The CDR3 spans 13 residues. Germline assignment: CDR1 LNHDA and CDR2 SQIVND (reference sequence).

Remarks on this clonotype: A read error may produce the germline difference seen at one junction end. The CDR3 loop reads CASSLGPETGASEQYF. CDR3 DNA: TGTGCCAGCAGCTTAGGCCCGGAGACAGGGGCCTCCGAGCAGTACTTC. The chain employs TRBV12-3 or TRBV12-4 and TRBJ2-7, with 8 positions matching TRBD1. The CDR3 sequence is 16 residues long.

The chain couples TRBV12-3 or TRBV12-4 to TRBJ2-2, with D uncertain. Trimming pared 7 bases from V and 0 bases from J, leaving 15 bases between. This CDR3 has 16 amino acids. The CDR3 DNA follows: TGTGCCAGCAAAAGAACAGAGTCGGCGAACACCGGGGAGCTGTTTTTT. Its translation: CASKRTESANTGELFF.

This clonotype was seen many times. J is TRBJ2-6 and V is TRBV12-3 or TRBV12-4, with 7 bases fitting TRBD1. The CDR3 has 18 residues. The V and J ends lost 4 bases and 0 bases, in that order; junction bases with no gene match: 9. CDR3 DNA sequence: TGTGCCAGCAGTTCTCGACAGGGCGATGACTCTGGGGCCAACGTCCTGACTTTC. It yields the protein CASSSRQGDDSGANVLTF.

This clonotype was detected only once. The genes are TRBV24-1 and TRBJ2-7; weak D call: TRBD1 (5 bases). V lost 5 bases and J 7 bases, leaving 23 bases between the germline ends. In germline, CDR1 is KGHDR, CDR2 SFDVKD. CDR3 length: 16 residues. The CDR3 nucleotides are TGTGCCACCAGTGGTACAGGTGTCATCCCCTACAATGAGCAGTACTTC. It yields the protein CATSGTGVIPYNEQYF.

A remark on this clonotype: This clone may be a read error of a much larger clone one base away. This sequence joins TRBV5-1 and TRBJ2-7, with TRBD2 as a possible D gene (5 bases). The CDR3 is made up of 14 amino acids. The V end lost 2 bases, the J end lost 5 bases, and 14 bases lay between the germline ends. In germline, CDR1 is SGHRS, CDR2 YFSETQ. CDR3 region: CASSFGLGSHEQYF. For the CDR3, the DNA is TGCGCCAGCAGCTTTGGACTGGGGTCGCACGAGCAGTACTTC.

This clonotype was seen at least ten times. The CDR3 loop is CSAREDRVGELFF. The CDR3 DNA follows: TGCAGTGCTAGAGAAGACAGGGTCGGGGAGCTGTTTTTT. V gene TRBV20-1 combines with J gene TRBJ2-2; 7 positions match TRBD1. This CDR3 comprises 13 residues. Germline assignment: CDR1 DFQATT and CDR2 SNEGSKA (reference sequence). The V and J ends lost 0 bases and 7 bases, in that order; junction bases with no gene match: 2.

The V call is TRBV3-2, the J call TRBJ1-5. TRBV3-2 is classified as a pseudogene. This CDR3 contains 14 residues. The chain's CDR3 is CASSGWRRDQPQHF. In DNA, the CDR3 is TGTGCCAGCAGCGGTTGGAGGAGGGATCAGCCCCAGCATTTT.

This clonotype was recorded many times. This rearrangement joins TRBV3-1 to TRBJ1-2; D might be TRBD1 (5 bases). The CDR3 totals 12 residues. CDR1 is LGHDT and CDR2 is YNNKEL in the germline V gene (reference sequence). Trimming shortened V by 9 bases and J by 8 bases, and 16 bases separated the two germline ends. The CDR3 DNA follows: TGTGCCAGTGGGGACGGTCGGGGCGGCTACACCTTC. It codes for CASGDGRGGYTF.

This clonotype was seen a handful of times. This sequence joins TRBV3-1 and TRBJ2-7, with 9 bases matching TRBD2. The V gene's germline CDR1 is LGHDT and CDR2 YNNKEL (reference sequence). With 4 bases clipped from V and 5 bases from J, the junction kept 12 bases outside the gene matches. The CDR3 sequence is 16 residues long. DNA of the CDR3: TGTGCCAGCAGCCTTAATAGCGGGAGCGCGGGTGACGAGCAGTACTTC. This encodes CASSLNSGSAGDEQYF.

The chain links TRBV7-2 to TRBJ1-5, with a weak D call TRBD1 (5 bases). The CDR3 consists of 17 residues. Trimming pared 0 bases from V and 14 bases from J, leaving 26 bases between. Germline V gives CDR1 SGHTA, CDR2 FQGNSA. CDR3 region: CASSLAGGEREWPYEHF. For the CDR3, the DNA is TGTGCCAGCAGCTTAGCCGGAGGGGAGCGGGAATGGCCCTACGAGCATTTT.

This clonotype has a count of ten or more. The chain uses TRBV12-3 or TRBV12-4 and TRBJ1-5, with D possibly matching TRBD1 (5 bases). The CDR3 is 14 amino acids. V dropped 3 bases and J dropped 5 bases, with 11 bases sitting between them. The CDR3 sequence: CASSFRVGDQPQHF. The CDR3 nucleotides read TGTGCCAGCAGTTTCAGGGTGGGGGATCAGCCCCAGCATTTT.

The rearrangement uses TRBV18 and TRBJ2-2, with D possibly being TRBD1 (5 bases). Germline values: CDR1 KGHSH, CDR2 LQKENI. The V and J ends lost 1 base and 5 bases respectively, with 20 bases between them. The CDR3 loop spans 18 amino acids. The CDR3 bases are TGTGCCAGCTCACCACAGGGGCTGGACACTGGAAAGACCGGGGAGCTGTTTTTT. This sequence encodes CASSPQGLDTGKTGELFF.

The CDR3 nucleotides are TGTGCCACCAGTGATCGGGACAGCTACAATGAGCAGTTCTTC. Its protein product is CATSDRDSYNEQFF. The chain employs TRBV24-1 and TRBJ2-1, with 7 bases lining up with TRBD1. This CDR3 region has 14 residues. The germline gives CDR1 KGHDR, CDR2 SFDVKD. With 3 bases clipped from V and 3 bases from J, the junction kept 1 base outside the gene matches.

The table lists this clonotype with a few counts. It may be a read error: a sequence one base away is much more abundant. The V and J genes are TRBV20-1 and TRBJ2-2; D is unresolved. The CDR3 is 11 amino acids. Germline assignment: CDR1 DFQATT and CDR2 SNEGSKA (reference sequence). V was clipped by 0 bases and J by 6 bases, with 2 bases between them. The CDR3 here is CSAREAGELFF. In DNA form, the CDR3 reads TGCAGTGCTAGAGAGGCCGGGGAGCTGTTTTTT.

This clonotype has at least ten counts. The rearrangement joins TRBV20-1 to TRBJ2-7; D unclear. CDR1 is DFQATT, CDR2 SNEGSKA, per germline (reference sequence). The V gene lost 4 bases and the J gene lost 1 base, with 8 bases spanning the gap. The CDR3 is made up of 12 amino acids. The CDR3 loop reads CSAKPSSYEQYF. The CDR3 DNA follows: TGCAGTGCTAAGCCTTCTTCCTACGAGCAGTACTTC.

This clonotype was seen at least ten times. V usage is TRBV5-8 and J usage is TRBJ1-1, with a tentative D call TRBD1 (5 bases). Between the trimmed V and J ends, which lost 4 bases and 5 bases, there was a span of 12 bases. This CDR3 has 13 residues. Germline V gene sequence: CDR1 SGHTS, CDR2 YDEGEE. The CDR3 DNA reads TGTGCCAGCAGCAGCGTACGGGGGACTGAAGCTTTCTTT. As protein: CASSSVRGTEAFF.

There are many counts of this clonotype. The chain carries TRBV7-2 and TRBJ1-2; D ambiguous. Trimming pared 0 bases from V and 5 bases from J, leaving 10 bases between. Germline CDR1 and CDR2: SGHTA and FQGNSA. This CDR3 contains 14 residues. The DNA of the CDR3 is TGTGCCAGCAGCTTAGCGAGGACGGCGTATGGCTACACCTTC. Translated, it gives CASSLARTAYGYTF.

This clonotype was observed at least ten times. The chain couples TRBV10-3 to TRBJ1-1; D gene uncertain. Trimming took off 0 bases at V and 0 bases at J, with 8 bases between the two ends. The CDR3 has 15 residues. Per the germline V gene, CDR1 is ENHRY and CDR2 is SYGVKD. The CDR3 region has the DNA TGTGCCATCAGTGAGTCTCCAATTATGAACACTGAAGCTTTCTTT. It specifies CAISESPIMNTEAFF.

V and J are TRBV6-5 and TRBJ2-2; D perhaps matches TRBD2 (6 bases). Trimming removed 6 bases from V and 7 bases from J, with 15 bases in between. Germline lookup yields CDR1 MNHEY and CDR2 SVGAGI. The CDR3 is 14 amino acids. The CDR3 sequence is CASSRDSSFGELFF. The CDR3, as DNA: TGTGCCAGCAGCCGGGACTCCTCTTTCGGGGAGCTGTTTTTT.